This T cell receptor beta chain was retrieved from a study of cytomegalovirus exposure and HLA in healthy donors. Study details: Genotyping of 430 or so donors showed that about 79% belonged to the Caucasian-associated ancestry cluster. Regarding the study as a whole: CMV serostatus was the sole immune exposure data available. Rare TCR sequences predominated, though certain public TCRs were found in many donors. The productive fraction for most TCR beta V segments was about 90% or about 30% in an earlier analysis.

PCR employed 60 Vbeta and 13 Jbeta primers. The data were produced by immunoSEQ multiplex PCR, yet TCRdb's version contains in-frame clones alone and is incomplete. This table has roughly 100,000 clones, around 78% appearing once. Germline-derived CDR1 and CDR2 are SGDLS and YYNGEE. This CDR3 is 13 amino acids long. V dropped 4 bases and J dropped 3; count of bases not matched to a gene: 3. To note about this clone: Its antigen is unknown.

The chain couples TRBV9 to TRBJ2-7; 8 bases align to TRBD2. This TCR derives from a male donor in good health and CMV-seronegative. Specimen: PBMCs. The CDR3 nucleotides are TGTGCCAGCAGCCCGACTAGCGTCTACGAGCAGTACTTC. Encoded protein: CASSPTSVYEQYF. The variable domain in full, completed from reference TRBV9 and TRBJ2-7, reads DSGVTQTPKHLITATGQRVTLRCSPRSGDLSVYWYQQSLDQGLQFLIQYYNGEERAKGNILERFSAQQFPDLHSELNLSSLELGDSALYFCASSPTSVYEQYFGPGTRLTVT.